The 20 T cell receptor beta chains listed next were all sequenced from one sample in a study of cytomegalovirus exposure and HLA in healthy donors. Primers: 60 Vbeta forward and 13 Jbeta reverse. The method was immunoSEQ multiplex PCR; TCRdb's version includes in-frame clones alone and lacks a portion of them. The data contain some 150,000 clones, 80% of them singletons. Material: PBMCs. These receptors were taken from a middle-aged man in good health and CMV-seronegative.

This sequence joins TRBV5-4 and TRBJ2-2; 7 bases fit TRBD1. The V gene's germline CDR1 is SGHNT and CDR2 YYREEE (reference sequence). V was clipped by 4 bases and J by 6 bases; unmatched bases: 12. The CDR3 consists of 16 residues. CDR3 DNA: TGTGCCAGCAGCCCGAAGGGGGCTAGTCTCGCCGGGGAGCTGTTTTTT. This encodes CASSPKGASLAGELFF.

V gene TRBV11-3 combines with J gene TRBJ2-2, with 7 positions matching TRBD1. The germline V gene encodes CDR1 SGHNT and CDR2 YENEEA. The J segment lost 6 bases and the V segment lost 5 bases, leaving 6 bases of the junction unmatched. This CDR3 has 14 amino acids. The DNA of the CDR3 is TGTGCCAGCAGCACGCGACAGGGTCCCGGGGAGCTGTTTTTT. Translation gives CASSTRQGPGELFF.

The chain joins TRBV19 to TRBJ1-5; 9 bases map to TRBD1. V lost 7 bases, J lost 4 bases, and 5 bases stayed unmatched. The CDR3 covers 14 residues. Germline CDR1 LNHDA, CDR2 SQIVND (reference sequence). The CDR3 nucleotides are TGTGCCAGTAAGAGGGGACAGGGAAATCAGCCCCAGCATTTT. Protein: CASKRGQGNQPQHF.

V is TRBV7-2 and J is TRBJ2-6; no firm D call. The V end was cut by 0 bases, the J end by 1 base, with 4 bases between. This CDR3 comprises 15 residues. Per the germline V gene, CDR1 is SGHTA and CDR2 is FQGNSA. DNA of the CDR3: TGTGCCAGCAGCTTAGCACTTTCTGGGGCCAACGTCCTGACTTTC. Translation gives CASSLALSGANVLTF.

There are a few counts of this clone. DNA of the CDR3: TGCGCCAGCAGCCCGGGACAGCGGAACACCGGGGAGCTGTTTTTT. Residues: CASSPGQRNTGELFF. The V gene is TRBV5-1, the J gene TRBJ2-2; 7 nucleotides match TRBD1. The ends lost 4 bases at V and 1 base at J; junction bases unmatched: 4. The germline gives CDR1 SGHRS, CDR2 YFSETQ. The CDR3 loop spans 15 amino acids.

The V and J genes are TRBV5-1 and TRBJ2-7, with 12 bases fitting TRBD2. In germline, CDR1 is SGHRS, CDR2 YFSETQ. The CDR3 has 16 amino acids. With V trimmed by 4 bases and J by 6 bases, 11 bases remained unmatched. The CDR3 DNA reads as TGCGCCAGCAGCACGGGCCGGACTAGCGGGATCCTCGAGCAGTACTTC. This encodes CASSTGRTSGILEQYF.

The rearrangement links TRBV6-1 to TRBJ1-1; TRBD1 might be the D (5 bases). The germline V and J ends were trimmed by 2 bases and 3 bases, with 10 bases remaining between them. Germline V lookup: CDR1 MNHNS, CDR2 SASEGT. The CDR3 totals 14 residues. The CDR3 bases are TGTGCCAGCAGTGAACAGGGTGAGGACACTGAAGCTTTCTTT. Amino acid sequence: CASSEQGEDTEAFF.

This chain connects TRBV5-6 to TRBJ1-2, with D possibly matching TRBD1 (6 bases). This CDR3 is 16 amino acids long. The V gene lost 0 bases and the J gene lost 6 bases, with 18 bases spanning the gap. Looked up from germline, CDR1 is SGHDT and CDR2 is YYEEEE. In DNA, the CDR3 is TGTGCCAGCAGCTTGGATGGAAGAGGGGGTGTCGATGGCTACACCTTC. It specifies CASSLDGRGGVDGYTF.

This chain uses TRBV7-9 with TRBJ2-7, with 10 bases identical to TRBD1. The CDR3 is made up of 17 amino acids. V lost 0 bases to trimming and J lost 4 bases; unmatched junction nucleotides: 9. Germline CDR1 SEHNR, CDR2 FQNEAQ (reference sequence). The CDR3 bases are TGTGCCAGCAGCTTAGCGGGGGGACAGGGGCGGGGGTACGAGCAGTACTTC. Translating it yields CASSLAGGQGRGYEQYF.

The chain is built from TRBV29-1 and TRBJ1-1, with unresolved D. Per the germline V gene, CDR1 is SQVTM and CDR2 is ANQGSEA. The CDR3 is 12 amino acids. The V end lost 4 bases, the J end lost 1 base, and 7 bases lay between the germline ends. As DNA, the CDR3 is TGCAGCGTTGGGCAAACGAACACTGAAGCTTTCTTT. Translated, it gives CSVGQTNTEAFF.

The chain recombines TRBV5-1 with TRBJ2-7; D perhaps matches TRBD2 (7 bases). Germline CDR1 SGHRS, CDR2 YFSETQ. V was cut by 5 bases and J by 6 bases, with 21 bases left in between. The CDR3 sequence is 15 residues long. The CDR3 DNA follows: TGCGCCAGCAGTACCGGGGGGCCAAGTTCCGGCGAGCAGTACTTC. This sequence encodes CASSTGGPSSGEQYF. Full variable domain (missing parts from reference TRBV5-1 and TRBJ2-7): KAGVTQTPRYLIKTRGQQVTLSCSPISGHRSVSWYQQTPGQGLQFLFEYFSETQRNKGNFPGRFSGRQFSNSRSEMNVSTLELGDSALYLCASSTGGPSSGEQYFGPGTRLTVT.

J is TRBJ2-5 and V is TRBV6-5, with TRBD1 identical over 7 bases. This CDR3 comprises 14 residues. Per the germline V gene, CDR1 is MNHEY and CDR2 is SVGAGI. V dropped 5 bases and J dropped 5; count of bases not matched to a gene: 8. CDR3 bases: TGTGCCAGCAGTCCGGGGACAGTCGGCGAGACCCAGTACTTC. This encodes CASSPGTVGETQYF.

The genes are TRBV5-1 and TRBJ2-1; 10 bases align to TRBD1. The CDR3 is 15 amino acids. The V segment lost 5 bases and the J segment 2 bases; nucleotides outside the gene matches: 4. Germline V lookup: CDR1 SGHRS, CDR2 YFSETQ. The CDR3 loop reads CASRPGQGPYNEQFF. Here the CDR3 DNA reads TGCGCCAGCAGACCGGGACAGGGGCCCTACAATGAGCAGTTCTTC.

CDR3 region: CASGRGNGDTIYF. The CDR3 region has the DNA TGTGCCAGCGGGAGGGGGAACGGAGACACCATATATTTT. The J gene is TRBJ1-3, the V gene TRBV7-6; D perhaps matches TRBD1 (6 bases). Germline CDR1 and CDR2: SGHVS and FNYEAQ. The length of the CDR3 is 13 residues. V was trimmed by 8 bases and J by 8 bases, leaving 16 bases between them.

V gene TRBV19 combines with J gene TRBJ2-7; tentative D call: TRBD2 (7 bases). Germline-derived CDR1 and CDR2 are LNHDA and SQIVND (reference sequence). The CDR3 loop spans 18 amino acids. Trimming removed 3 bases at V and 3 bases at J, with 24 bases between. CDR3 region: CASSISGTPGTTYYEQYF. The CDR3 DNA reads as TGTGCCAGTAGTATCTCAGGGACACCCGGGACTACATACTACGAGCAGTACTTC.

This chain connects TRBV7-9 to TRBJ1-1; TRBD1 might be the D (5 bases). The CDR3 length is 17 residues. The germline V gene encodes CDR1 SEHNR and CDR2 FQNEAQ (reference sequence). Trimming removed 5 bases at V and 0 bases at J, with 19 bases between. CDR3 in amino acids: CASSPGRGERVNTEAFF. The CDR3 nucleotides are TGTGCCAGCAGCCCCGGGCGGGGGGAAAGGGTGAACACTGAAGCTTTCTTT.

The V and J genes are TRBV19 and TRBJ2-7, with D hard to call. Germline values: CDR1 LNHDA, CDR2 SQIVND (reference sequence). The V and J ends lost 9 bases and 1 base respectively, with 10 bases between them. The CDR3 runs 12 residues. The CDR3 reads CASRALSYEQYF. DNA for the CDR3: TGTGCCAGCCGAGCGCTGTCCTACGAGCAGTACTTC.

CDR3 in amino acids: CASSVDWRGGNTGELFF. For the CDR3, the DNA is TGTGCCAGCAGCGTAGATTGGCGGGGGGGGAACACCGGGGAGCTGTTTTTT. The chain uses TRBV9 and TRBJ2-2, with TRBD2 matching over 9 bases. Germline V gene data show CDR1 as SGDLS and CDR2 as YYNGEE. The CDR3 is 17 amino acids. V was pared by 0 bases and J by 1 base, with 4 bases of the junction left unmatched.

CDR3 in amino acids: CASSDAGQGANEKLFF. CDR3 DNA: TGTGCCAGCAGTGATGCGGGACAGGGCGCTAATGAAAAACTGTTTTTT. V usage is TRBV6-1 and J usage is TRBJ1-4; 9 nucleotides align to TRBD1. The CDR3 length is 16 residues. Germline-derived CDR1 and CDR2 are MNHNS and SASEGT. V trimming: 3 bases; J trimming: 3 bases; junction bases outside the gene matches: 5.

The CDR3 DNA reads as TGTGCCAGCAGCTTAGACAGGGGTCCCTACGAGCAGTACTTC. Its protein product is CASSLDRGPYEQYF. The chain carries TRBV7-6 and TRBJ2-7; 7 bases match TRBD1. Germline CDR1 reads SGHVS; CDR2 reads FNYEAQ. V gave up 1 base and J gave up 2 bases; unmatched junction bases: 2. The CDR3 consists of 14 residues.